The 30 T cell receptor beta chains below all came from one sample that was sequenced in a study of early T cells in non-severe SARS-CoV-2 infection. TCRdb re-derived calls from the 5' RACE reads in MiXCR, one entry per CDR3 protein. The data contain 55,000 to 75,000 distinct CDR3 sequences, 9.5% to 15% of them singletons. The source material was whole blood. The receptors here all came from an adult who was a healthcare worker with PCR-confirmed SARS-CoV-2 infection or an uninfected control (not recorded which).

This clonotype was picked up many times. This sequence joins TRBV19 and TRBJ2-2, with 9 bases identical to TRBD2. V was clipped by 4 bases and J by 6 bases; unmatched bases: 3. The germline CDR1 and CDR2 sequences are LNHDA and SQIVND (reference sequence). CDR3 length: 14 amino acids. The CDR3 sequence is CASSTGTSPGELFF. The CDR3 DNA sequence: TGTGCCAGTAGTACGGGGACTAGCCCCGGGGAGCTGTTTTTT. The full variable domain, in which reference TRBV19 and TRBJ2-2 provide the parts outside the CDR3, is DGGITQSPKYLFRKEGQNVTLSCEQNLNHDAMYWYRQDPGQGLRLIYYSQIVNDFQKGDIAEGYSVSREKKESFPLTVTSAQKNPTAFYLCASSTGTSPGELFFGEGSRLTVL.

There are a few counts of this clonotype. The V call is TRBV7-9, the J call TRBJ2-7, with D hard to call. The V and J ends lost 8 bases and 1 base respectively, with 12 bases between them. The germline V gene encodes CDR1 SEHNR and CDR2 FQNEAQ (reference sequence). The CDR3 extends over 13 amino acids. CDR3 coding DNA: TGTGCCAGCGGTTTGAGTTTTTCCTACGAGCAGTACTTC. Translated, it gives CASGLSFSYEQYF.

The count of this clonotype is one. The CDR3 DNA is TGCAGTGCCAGGGACAGGAGCTCTGGAAACACCATATATTTT. Translated, it gives CSARDRSSGNTIYF. The rearrangement joins TRBV20-1 to TRBJ1-3; TRBD1 aligns across 8 bases. V dropped 6 bases and J dropped 0; count of bases not matched to a gene: 4. The germline V gene has CDR1 DFQATT and CDR2 SNEGSKA (reference sequence). The length of the CDR3 is 14 residues.

This sequence joins TRBV29-1 and TRBJ2-3; D remains ambiguous. This CDR3 is built from 13 residues. Germline values: CDR1 SQVTM, CDR2 ANQGSEA. V lost 3 bases and J lost 0, with 7 bases in between. CDR3 amino acids: CSVESGSTDTQYF. Written as DNA, the CDR3 is TGCAGCGTTGAGTCTGGGAGCACAGATACGCAGTATTTT.

Many counts were recorded for this clonotype. The CDR3 DNA is TGTGCCAGCAGTTACGGGCAGAATACAGATGAAGCTTTCTTT. This gives the protein CASSYGQNTDEAFF. V gene TRBV6-5 combines with J gene TRBJ1-1, with D unresolved. This CDR3 spans 14 amino acids. The germline V gene has CDR1 MNHEY and CDR2 SVGAGI. The V gene lost 2 bases and the J gene lost 7 bases, with 14 bases spanning the gap.

Ten or more counts support this clonotype. DNA for the CDR3: TGTGCCAGCAGCCAAGAAGCGGGACGGCGGGGGGACACAGATACGCAGTATTTT. Amino acids: CASSQEAGRRGDTDTQYF. The V and J genes are TRBV4-2 and TRBJ2-3; 8 nucleotides agree with TRBD2. There are 18 residues in the CDR3. With 0 bases clipped from V and 2 bases from J, the junction kept 10 bases outside the gene matches. CDR1 and CDR2 (germline): LGHNA, YNFKEQ.

This clonotype was counted ten times or more. This sequence joins TRBV30 and TRBJ1-2; TRBD1 aligns across 7 bases. This CDR3 comprises 16 residues. Germline loops: CDR1 GTSNPN, CDR2 SVGIG (reference sequence). With 2 bases clipped from V and 3 bases from J, the junction kept 12 bases outside the gene matches. The CDR3, as DNA: TGTGCCTGGAGTCCTCTCGGATTCGGACAGGACTATGGCTACACCTTC. Its translation is CAWSPLGFGQDYGYTF.

This clonotype was recorded a few times. The genes are TRBV10-3 and TRBJ2-7, with a tentative D call TRBD1 (5 bases). This CDR3 is built from 13 residues. Germline values: CDR1 ENHRY, CDR2 SYGVKD. Trimming left V 6 bases short and J 6 bases short, with 15 bases between. The CDR3 region has the DNA TGTGCCATCAGCCCGCCGGCAGGGCTCGAGCAGTACTTC. It translates to CAISPPAGLEQYF.

This clonotype has ten or more counts. V usage is TRBV12-3 or TRBV12-4 and J usage is TRBJ2-3; tentative D call: TRBD1 (6 bases). The CDR3 length is 13 residues. V was shortened by 3 bases and J by 7 bases, with 11 bases between the two germline ends. CDR3 sequence (DNA): TGTGCCAGCAGTTTGAGGGGGTTGAATACGCAGTATTTT. This translates into CASSLRGLNTQYF.

The chain links TRBV6-2 or TRBV6-3 to TRBJ2-7; 8 positions match TRBD1. Germline lookup yields CDR1 MNHEY and CDR2 SVGEGT. The V and J ends lost 5 bases and 3 bases, in that order; junction bases with no gene match: 3. The CDR3 extends over 13 amino acids. The CDR3, as DNA: TGTGCCAGCAGTCAGACAGGGGTCTACGAGCAGTACTTC. Its protein is CASSQTGVYEQYF.

This clonotype has at least ten counts. V gene TRBV4-3 combines with J gene TRBJ1-3; 8 nucleotides agree with TRBD1. Per germline, CDR1 LGHNA and CDR2 YSLEER. The CDR3 length is 13 residues. The CDR3 protein is CANRGNSGNTIYF. The DNA for the CDR3 is TGCGCGAACAGGGGGAACTCTGGAAACACCATATATTTT.

This clonotype appeared a few times. The J gene is TRBJ2-7, the V gene TRBV4-3, with TRBD1 identical over 7 bases. The CDR3 extends over 14 amino acids. The trim removed 3 bases at V and 3 bases at J, leaving 5 bases unmatched. The germline V gene encodes CDR1 LGHNA and CDR2 YSLEER. The CDR3 nucleotides read TGCGCCAGCAGCCAGGACAGGAGGAACTACGAGCAGTACTTC. Protein: CASSQDRRNYEQYF.

There are many counts of this clonotype. CDR3 loop: CASSLALLKGVSNSPLHF. CDR3 DNA: TGTGCCAGCAGCTTAGCTCTATTGAAGGGGGTCTCTAATTCACCCCTCCACTTT. The chain recombines TRBV7-2 with TRBJ1-6; tentative D call: TRBD1 (6 bases). The germline V and J ends were trimmed by 0 bases and 6 bases, with 18 bases remaining between them. The CDR3 is made up of 18 amino acids. Germline CDR1 and CDR2: SGHTA and FQGNSA.

This clonotype appeared many times. The rearrangement joins TRBV28 to TRBJ1-2; 8 bases are a match to TRBD1. From germline, CDR1 is MDHEN and CDR2 SYDVKM. This CDR3 comprises 12 residues. V lost 10 bases and J lost 3; bases outside the gene matches: 4. The DNA for the CDR3 is TGTGCCACCGGACAGGGAGACTATGGCTACACCTTC. It encodes CATGQGDYGYTF.

This clonotype was counted ten times or more. V and J are TRBV6-2 or TRBV6-3 and TRBJ1-5, with D possibly TRBD1 on 5 matching bases. The germline gives CDR1 MNHEY, CDR2 SVGEGT. V shed 7 bases and J shed 9 bases, with 13 bases lying between them. There are 12 residues in the CDR3. This CDR3 reads CASNQGDMPQHF. The CDR3 coding sequence is TGTGCCAGCAACCAAGGGGATATGCCCCAGCATTTT.

This clonotype came up many times. V is TRBV28 and J is TRBJ1-2; 7 positions match TRBD1. With V trimmed by 7 bases and J by 8 bases, 16 bases remained unmatched. Germline CDR1 and CDR2: MDHEN and SYDVKM. CDR3 length equals 15 residues. CDR3 sequence (DNA): TGTGCCAGCACCCTCAGCAGGGGGACTACCTGGGGCTACACCTTC. Its protein product is CASTLSRGTTWGYTF.

This clonotype was seen repeatedly, ten times or more. The chain is built from TRBV2 and TRBJ2-7; D might be TRBD1 or TRBD2, each matching 5 bases. Looked up from germline, CDR1 is SNHLY and CDR2 is FYNNEI. V lost 6 bases and J 0 bases, leaving 15 bases between the germline ends. The length of the CDR3 is 15 residues. The DNA of the CDR3 is TGTGCCAGCAGAGAGGGACGGGGAATCTCCTACGAGCAGTACTTC. This encodes CASREGRGISYEQYF.

This clonotype was seen only a few times. The chain combines TRBV7-9 with TRBJ2-7; tentative D call: TRBD2 (5 bases). CDR3 size: 14 residues. With 5 bases removed from V and 6 bases from J, the gap between germline ends came to 17 bases. Germline loops: CDR1 SEHNR, CDR2 FQNEAQ (reference sequence). The CDR3 here is CASSPDRGSGEQYF. The CDR3 nucleotides are TGTGCCAGCAGCCCCGACCGGGGATCGGGCGAGCAGTACTTC.

This clonotype appeared many times. This rearrangement joins TRBV28 to TRBJ2-7; D call uncertain. The V and J ends lost 7 bases and 3 bases respectively, with 10 bases between them. This CDR3 has 12 amino acids. CDR1 and CDR2 from the germline V gene are MDHEN and SYDVKM. The CDR3 is CASTLGDYEQYF. For the CDR3, the DNA is TGTGCCAGCACCCTGGGTGACTACGAGCAGTACTTC.

This clonotype has at least ten counts. The chain has TRBV10-3 and TRBJ2-3; the match to TRBD2 covers 9 bases. Losses at the gene ends were 3 bases for V and 4 bases for J; bases not matched to a gene: 5. There are 15 residues in the CDR3. Looked up from germline, CDR1 is ENHRY and CDR2 is SYGVKD. In nucleotides, the CDR3 is TGTGCCATCAGTGACGTCGCGGGAGGGGCAGATACGCAGTATTTT. It specifies CAISDVAGGADTQYF.

The sample holds many counts of this clonotype. This chain connects TRBV9 to TRBJ2-3, with 9 nucleotides matching TRBD2. The length of the CDR3 is 15 residues. The ends lost 3 bases at V and 2 bases at J; junction bases unmatched: 4. CDR1 SGDLS and CDR2 YYNGEE come from the germline V gene. DNA of the CDR3: TGTGCCAGCAGCGCCGGACTAGCGAACACAGATACGCAGTATTTT. It codes for CASSAGLANTDTQYF.

The sample holds many counts of this clonotype. The CDR3 loop is CASSLDGGRRGTGELFF. The CDR3 coding sequence is TGCGCCAGCAGCTTGGATGGCGGGAGGCGCGGCACCGGGGAGCTGTTTTTT. The chain joins TRBV5-1 to TRBJ2-2; TRBD2 aligns across 8 bases. This CDR3 comprises 17 residues. CDR1 is SGHRS and CDR2 is YFSETQ in the germline V gene. V lost 0 bases, J lost 4 bases, and 8 bases stayed unmatched. Based on the CDR3 plus reference TRBV5-1 and TRBJ2-2, the full variable domain is KAGVTQTPRYLIKTRGQQVTLSCSPISGHRSVSWYQQTPGQGLQFLFEYFSETQRNKGNFPGRFSGRQFSNSRSEMNVSTLELGDSALYLCASSLDGGRRGTGELFFGEGSRLTVL.

The sample holds many counts of this clonotype. This chain connects TRBV25-1 to TRBJ2-2; the match to TRBD2 covers 9 bases. Per germline, CDR1 MGHDK and CDR2 SYGVNS. The CDR3 covers 16 residues. V lost 2 bases, J lost 9 bases, and 10 bases stayed unmatched. CDR3 protein: CASSEVGGRASRELFF. CDR3 coding DNA: TGTGCCAGCAGTGAAGTAGGCGGGAGGGCCTCTAGGGAGCTGTTTTTT.

This clonotype was observed at least ten times. The chain combines TRBV11-2 with TRBJ2-7; tentatively, D is TRBD1 (6 bases). Germline-derived CDR1 and CDR2 are SGHAT and FQNNGV. The V end was cut by 5 bases, the J end by 5 bases, with 19 bases between. CDR3 size: 15 residues. Here the CDR3 reads CASSLRDNVWDEQYF. The CDR3 region has the DNA TGTGCCAGCAGCCTCCGGGACAACGTTTGGGACGAGCAGTACTTC.

Many counts were recorded for this clonotype. V and J are TRBV12-3 or TRBV12-4 and TRBJ1-2; D remains unclear. The CDR3 length is 14 residues. V lost 5 bases and J lost 7, with 17 bases in between. CDR3 nucleotide sequence: TGTGCCAGCAGTCCCTCCCGGGGTCTGAGTGGCTACACCTTC. This translates into CASSPSRGLSGYTF.

This chain uses TRBV9 with TRBJ2-1; TRBD1 aligns across 9 bases. Germline trimming cut 3 bases from V and 4 bases from J; bases unmatched to any gene: 11. Germline V gene lookup returns CDR1 SGDLS and CDR2 YYNGEE. The CDR3 has 17 residues. This CDR3 is CASSAQAGQGFYNEQFF. CDR3 bases: TGTGCCAGCAGCGCACAAGCCGGACAGGGGTTTTACAATGAGCAGTTCTTC.

This clonotype has ten or more counts. The chain employs TRBV6-5 and TRBJ1-5; TRBD1 agrees at 7 bases. V lost 5 bases and J lost 3; bases outside the gene matches: 7. This CDR3 is built from 15 residues. CDR1 and CDR2 (germline): MNHEY, SVGAGI. The DNA for the CDR3 is TGTGCCAGCAGTATCGGACAGGAAAACAATCAGCCCCAGCATTTT. Translation: CASSIGQENNQPQHF.

Ten or more counts support this clonotype. J is TRBJ2-1 and V is TRBV5-4; 12 bases align to TRBD2. The CDR3 sequence is 18 residues long. V trimming: 2 bases; J trimming: 7 bases; junction bases outside the gene matches: 13. Germline assignment: CDR1 SGHNT and CDR2 YYREEE (reference sequence). The CDR3 DNA is TGTGCCAGCAGCTTTGGAGGATCGGGACTAGCGGGTTTTAATGAGCAGTTCTTC. This translates into CASSFGGSGLAGFNEQFF.

There are many counts of this clonotype. The CDR3 loop is CASSPGSGANVLTF. As DNA, the CDR3 is TGTGCCAGCAGCCCGGGGTCTGGGGCCAACGTCCTGACTTTC. V gene TRBV12-3 or TRBV12-4 combines with J gene TRBJ2-6; D is possibly TRBD2 (5 bases). Trimming shortened V by 6 bases and J by 1 base, and 7 bases separated the two germline ends. The CDR3 is 14 residues long.

The sample holds many counts of this clonotype. CDR3 nucleotides: TGTGCCAGCAGCGTGACATCGGCGGTGACCCAGTACTTC. Translation gives CASSVTSAVTQYF. The V gene is TRBV7-9, the J gene TRBJ2-5; D is unclear. The CDR3 covers 13 residues. The V gene lost 5 bases and the J gene lost 7 bases, with 14 bases spanning the gap. Germline CDR1 and CDR2: SEHNR and FQNEAQ (reference sequence).